This TCR beta chain was retrieved from a study of monozygotic twins with inflammatory bowel disease. Regarding the study as a whole: Relative clonotype sharing with others was diminished in IBD patients versus healthy twins, particularly with disease activity.

As regards this clonotype: Its matching antigen is unknown.

CDR1 is SGHAT, CDR2 FQNNGV, per germline. The CDR3 sequence is 16 residues long. An amount of approximately 3,500 ng of total RNA was used for each TCR library. Added by template switching were UMIs that each held a 6-nucleotide sample barcode. TCRdb reworked the 5' RACE reads into one entry per CDR3 protein, no DNA. Recorded here are approximately 420,000 distinct CDR3 sequences; the top ten clones represent more than 2%. The receptor's source is a human donor with ulcerative colitis or Crohn's disease, or a healthy co-twin of an affected twin (not recorded which). Sequenced material: blood. The J gene is TRBJ2-3, the V gene TRBV11-2. The CDR3 region is CASSLETSSRGDTQYF.